This T cell receptor beta chain was retrieved from a study of blood T cell repertoires in COVID-19. Study in general: Among Cohort 3 donors, those recovered had two negative PCRs, clearance, or symptom resolution. The analysed material was cDNA or gDNA that came from T cells, B-cell-depleted T cells, or PBMCs.

Cohorts were assigned according to the clinical history that participants reported. Measured with immunoSEQ multiplex PCR; TCRdb has only the in-frame clones, and not every one. The sample lists roughly 150,000 clones; roughly 85% were seen once. Germline lookup yields CDR1 LGHNA and CDR2 YSLEER. Unmatched junction bases numbered 4, after V lost 1 base and J lost 0 bases. This CDR3 is built from 16 residues. The rearrangement uses TRBV4-3 and TRBJ2-3, with TRBD2 matching over 7 bases. The sequence came from a woman aged 70-85 years in a cohort exposed to, infected with or recovered from COVID-19 (not recorded which). Sequencing was done on a sample of PBMCs or T cells enriched from blood (not recorded which). CDR3 protein: CASSQGAGSSTDTQYF. Here the CDR3 DNA reads TGCGCCAGCAGCCAAGGAGCGGGGTCTAGCACAGATACGCAGTATTTT.